This TCR beta chain comes out of a study of blood T cell repertoires in COVID-19. Looking at the study overall: Donors in the United States, Italy and Spain gave samples during acute or convalescent COVID-19. The cDNA or gDNA used as material had been derived from T cells, B-cell-depleted T cells, or PBMCs.

V lost 4 bases, J lost 1 base, and 19 bases lay in between. This CDR3 comprises 17 residues. The germline V gene has CDR1 SGHTA and CDR2 FQGNSA. In the study's own analysis: Cell counts per sample came from amplifying reference gene primers. The data were produced by immunoSEQ multiplex PCR, yet TCRdb's version contains in-frame clones alone and is incomplete. That table supplies the V and J calls and clone size; D and trimming were determined from the DNA. The sample carries about 120,000 clones, around 80% recorded once. This receptor was obtained from a woman of 80 years or more with acute or convalescent COVID-19. The sample was peripheral blood. The rearrangement links TRBV7-2 to TRBJ1-1; D is perhaps TRBD1 (5 bases). The CDR3 sequence: CASSWRGRASANTEAFF. CDR3 coding DNA: TGTGCCAGCAGCTGGAGGGGTCGGGCGTCAGCGAACACTGAAGCTTTCTTT.